Shown below are 12 T cell receptor beta chains from a single sample sequenced in a study of T cell responses to AZD1222 COVID-19 vaccine. The method was immunoSEQ multiplex PCR; TCRdb's version includes in-frame clones alone and lacks a portion of them. The sample consists of some 80,000 clones, more than 80% of them appearing once. This material consisted of peripheral blood, taken on day 0 of AZD1222 vaccination. These receptor sequences come from an adult in good health.

This chain links TRBV6-1 with TRBJ1-2, with D possibly being TRBD1 (5 bases). CDR1 is MNHNS, CDR2 SASEGT, per germline. Trimming cost V 1 base and J 8 bases, with 11 bases left between them. This CDR3 is 13 amino acids long. The CDR3 spells CASSEVGAAGYTF. The CDR3, as DNA: TGTGCCAGCAGTGAAGTTGGGGCGGCGGGCTACACCTTC.

V gene TRBV7-3 combines with J gene TRBJ1-1; D perhaps matches TRBD1 (6 bases). This CDR3 has 13 residues. Germline V lookup: CDR1 SGHTA, CDR2 FQGTGA. V lost 3 bases to trimming and J lost 3 bases, with 8 bases between them. CDR3 coding DNA: TGTGCCAGCAGCTTGCACAGGGACACTGAAGCTTTCTTT. It codes for CASSLHRDTEAFF.

The rearrangement uses TRBV2 and TRBJ1-2, with 7 nucleotides matching TRBD1. Germline V CDR1 and CDR2: SNHLY, FYNNEI. The CDR3 spans 15 residues. The junction had 8 bases not matched to a gene; V was cut back by 6 bases and J by 1 base. CDR3 residues: CASRAGTAFNYGYTF. In DNA form, the CDR3 reads TGTGCCAGCAGGGCCGGGACAGCGTTTAACTATGGCTACACCTTC.

The rearrangement uses TRBV5-1 and TRBJ2-2, with 7 bases aligning to TRBD1. Trimming at V came to 2 bases and at J to 0 bases, leaving 4 bases not matched to a gene. Germline assignment: CDR1 SGHRS and CDR2 YFSETQ. This CDR3 region has 16 residues. The CDR3 sequence: CASSLGTAANTGELFF. The CDR3 DNA follows: TGCGCCAGCAGCTTAGGGACAGCAGCGAACACCGGGGAGCTGTTTTTT. The full variable domain, in which reference TRBV5-1 and TRBJ2-2 provide the parts outside the CDR3, is KAGVTQTPRYLIKTRGQQVTLSCSPISGHRSVSWYQQTPGQGLQFLFEYFSETQRNKGNFPGRFSGRQFSNSRSEMNVSTLELGDSALYLCASSLGTAANTGELFFGEGSRLTVL.

This rearrangement joins TRBV29-1 to TRBJ2-7, with a weak D call TRBD1 (5 bases). V was pared by 7 bases and J by 4 bases, with 14 bases between. The germline V gene has CDR1 SQVTM and CDR2 ANQGSEA. The CDR3 totals 12 residues. In DNA form, the CDR3 reads TGCAGCGCCGGAGACAGTCGGTACGAGCAGTACTTC. This sequence encodes CSAGDSRYEQYF.

The chain joins TRBV5-1 to TRBJ1-2; 8 bases align to TRBD1. Germline lookup yields CDR1 SGHRS and CDR2 YFSETQ. The CDR3 sequence is 15 residues long. V lost 5 bases to trimming and J lost 5 bases; unmatched junction nucleotides: 11. The CDR3 DNA reads TGCGCCAGCAGTTACGAACCGACAGGGGATTATGGCTACACCTTC. Protein: CASSYEPTGDYGYTF. Combining the CDR3 with reference TRBV5-1 and TRBJ1-2 gives the whole variable domain KAGVTQTPRYLIKTRGQQVTLSCSPISGHRSVSWYQQTPGQGLQFLFEYFSETQRNKGNFPGRFSGRQFSNSRSEMNVSTLELGDSALYLCASSYEPTGDYGYTFGSGTRLTVV.

V and J are TRBV5-1 and TRBJ2-5, with D hard to call. The V gene's germline CDR1 is SGHRS and CDR2 YFSETQ. Trimming took off 4 bases at V and 5 bases at J, with 3 bases between the two ends. The CDR3 spans 10 residues. The CDR3: CASSGETQYF. DNA of the CDR3: TGCGCCAGCAGCGGGGAGACCCAGTACTTC.

V is TRBV6-2 or TRBV6-3 and J is TRBJ1-1, with D possibly being TRBD1 (5 bases). V was pared by 0 bases and J by 0 bases, with 20 bases between. Germline assignment: CDR1 MNHEY and CDR2 SVGEGT. CDR3 size: 19 residues. CDR3: CASSYSRSGRLKMNTEAFF. The DNA of the CDR3 is TGTGCCAGCAGTTACTCTCGGTCGGGACGGCTAAAGATGAACACTGAAGCTTTCTTT.

The chain employs TRBV19 and TRBJ2-2; D not certain. The length of the CDR3 is 14 residues. Per the germline V gene, CDR1 is LNHDA and CDR2 is SQIVND (reference sequence). V lost 5 bases, J lost 3 bases, and 10 bases lay in between. The CDR3, as DNA: TGTGCCAGTAGTGTTCGACGGGACACCGGGGAGCTGTTTTTT. This gives the protein CASSVRRDTGELFF.

The rearrangement joins TRBV11-3 to TRBJ2-3; D might be TRBD2 (6 bases). Germline V CDR1 and CDR2: SGHNT, YENEEA. Trimming took off 6 bases at V and 2 bases at J, with 12 bases between the two ends. This CDR3 comprises 14 residues. CDR3 amino acids: CASSPGLITDTQYF. In DNA, the CDR3 is TGTGCCAGCAGTCCGGGACTTATCACAGATACGCAGTATTTT.

This chain connects TRBV5-1 to TRBJ1-4; TRBD1 aligns across 9 bases. Germline V gene sequence: CDR1 SGHRS, CDR2 YFSETQ. The CDR3 runs to 17 residues. V trimming: 0 bases; J trimming: 1 base; junction bases outside the gene matches: 4. In nucleotides, the CDR3 is TGCGCCAGCAGCTTGGGGACAGGGGCGTTAACTAATGAAAAACTGTTTTTT. Translating it yields CASSLGTGALTNEKLFF.

The chain joins TRBV4-2 to TRBJ1-5, with unresolved D. Germline CDR1 is LGHNA and CDR2 is YNFKEQ. This CDR3 is 15 amino acids long. Trimming removed 7 bases at V and 1 base at J, with 14 bases between. CDR3 in DNA: TGTGCCAGCACTTCCGGACCTGGGAGCAATCAGCCCCAGCATTTT. Its protein product is CASTSGPGSNQPQHF.